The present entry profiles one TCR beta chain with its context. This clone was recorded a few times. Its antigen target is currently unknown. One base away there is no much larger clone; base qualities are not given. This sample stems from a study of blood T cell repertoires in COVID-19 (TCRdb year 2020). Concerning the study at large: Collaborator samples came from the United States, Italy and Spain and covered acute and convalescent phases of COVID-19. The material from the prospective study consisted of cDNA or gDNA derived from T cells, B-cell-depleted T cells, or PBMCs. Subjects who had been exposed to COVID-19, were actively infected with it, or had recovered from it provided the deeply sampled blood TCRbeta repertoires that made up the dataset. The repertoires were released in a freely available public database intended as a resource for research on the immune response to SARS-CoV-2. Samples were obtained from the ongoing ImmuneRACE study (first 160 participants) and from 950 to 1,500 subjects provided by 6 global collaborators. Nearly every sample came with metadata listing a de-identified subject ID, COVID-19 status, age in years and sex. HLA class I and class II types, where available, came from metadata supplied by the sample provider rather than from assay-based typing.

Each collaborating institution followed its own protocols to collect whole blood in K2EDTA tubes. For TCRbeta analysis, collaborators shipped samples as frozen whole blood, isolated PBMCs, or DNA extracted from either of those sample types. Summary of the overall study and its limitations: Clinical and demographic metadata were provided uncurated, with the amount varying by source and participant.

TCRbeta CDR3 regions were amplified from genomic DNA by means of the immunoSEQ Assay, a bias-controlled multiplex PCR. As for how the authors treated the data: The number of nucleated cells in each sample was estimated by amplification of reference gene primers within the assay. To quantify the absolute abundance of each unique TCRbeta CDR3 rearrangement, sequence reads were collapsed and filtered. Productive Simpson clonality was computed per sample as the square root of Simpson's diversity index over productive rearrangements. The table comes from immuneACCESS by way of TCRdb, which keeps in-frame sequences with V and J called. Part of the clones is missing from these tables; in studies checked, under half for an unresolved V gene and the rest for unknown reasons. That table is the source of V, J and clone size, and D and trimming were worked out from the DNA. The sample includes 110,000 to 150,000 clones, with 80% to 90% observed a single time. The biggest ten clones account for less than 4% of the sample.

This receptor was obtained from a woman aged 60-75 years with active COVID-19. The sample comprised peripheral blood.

In nucleotides, the sequence is TGCGCCAGCAGTTTGACTAGCGGGATCACCTACGAGCAGTACTTC. It specifies CASSLTSGITYEQYF. Here the chain combines TRBV5-1 and TRBJ2-7; TRBD2 fits 11 bases in the junction. Including the terminal cysteine and phenylalanine, the CDR3 comprises 15 residues. Solely the CDR3 DNA is kept, with 45 bases framed from the first base. Relative to germline, V is missing 5 bases and J is missing 2 bases, with 6 bases of the junction outside any gene match. The germline V gene supplies CDR1 SGHRS and CDR2 YFSETQ.